Listed below are T cell receptor beta chains from one sample, sequenced in a study of T and B cells in COVID-19 patients. MiXCR, applied by TCRdb to the multiplex PCR reads, yields one record per CDR3 protein. The sample yields more than 11,000 distinct CDR3 sequences, 28% seen once. Input material: blood. These receptors all come from a human donor who had recovered from COVID-19. CDR3s include the opening cysteine and the closing phenylalanine or tryptophan. The order of the fields is D gene, J gene, clone size, V gene, CDR3 protein, CDR3 DNA. D genes are given only for firm matches. For some rows the clone size is stated as once, few or many, or as a class when expanded; others skip it.

>TRBD2|TRBJ2-5|NA|TRBV20-1
CSASGRTSGRRETQYF
TGCAGTGCTAGTGGTCGAACTAGCGGGAGGAGGGAGACCCAGTACTTC
>TRBD1|TRBJ1-6|many|TRBV27
CASRGDRVNSPLHF
TGTGCCAGCAGAGGTGACAGGGTTAATTCACCCCTCCACTTT
>TRBD2|TRBJ2-7|NA|TRBV5-1
CASSLGLAGGHYEQYF
TGCGCCAGCAGCTTGGGCCTAGCGGGAGGCCACTACGAGCAGTACTTC
>NA|TRBJ1-1|NA|TRBV7-9
CASSLSGGAYTEAFF
TGTGCCAGCAGCTTAAGCGGGGGGGCCTACACTGAAGCTTTCTTT
>TRBD1|TRBJ1-1|NA|TRBV12-3/TRBV12-4
CASSLTGVPTEAFF
TGTGCCAGCAGTTTAACAGGGGTGCCCACTGAAGCTTTCTTT
>TRBD1|TRBJ1-1|few|TRBV18
CASSPTGGEFSEAFF
TGTGCCAGCTCACCGACAGGGGGCGAGTTCTCTGAAGCTTTCTTT
>NA|TRBJ1-5|many|TRBV6-1
CASRENHSNQPQHF
TGTGCCAGCAGAGAGAACCATAGCAATCAGCCCCAGCATTTT
>TRBD1|TRBJ2-7|many|TRBV6-5
CASRGTAAVYEQYF
TGTGCCAGCAGAGGGACAGCGGCGGTCTACGAGCAGTACTTC
>NA|TRBJ2-6|few|TRBV14
CASSPLGHERTGANVLTF
TGTGCCAGCAGCCCCCTCGGACACGAGAGGACTGGGGCCAACGTCCTGACTTTC
>NA|TRBJ2-7|NA|TRBV10-3
CASSPSGTGSYEQYF
TGTGCCAGCAGCCCTAGCGGGACAGGCTCCTACGAGCAGTACTTC
>NA|TRBJ2-7|few|TRBV5-1
CASSSNSGPAYEQYF
TGCGCCAGCAGCTCGAACTCCGGGCCGGCCTACGAGCAGTACTTC
>TRBD1|TRBJ1-1|NA|TRBV6-5
CASRRQGDTEAFF
TGTGCCAGCAGACGACAGGGGGACACTGAAGCTTTCTTT
>NA|TRBJ1-2|few|TRBV5-6
CASSLRKNYGYTF
TGTGCCAGCAGCCTGAGGAAAAACTATGGCTACACCTTC
>NA|TRBJ1-1|many|TRBV6-5
CASSYRDLNTEAFF
TGTGCCAGCAGCTACCGTGACCTGAACACTGAAGCTTTCTTT
>TRBD1|TRBJ1-2|few|TRBV27
CASSLRGQGARGGYTF
TGTGCCAGCAGTTTACGGGGACAGGGGGCGCGGGGAGGCTACACCTTC
>TRBD1|TRBJ1-5|NA|TRBV6-5
CASSYDRDGSQPQHF
TGTGCCAGCAGTTACGACAGGGACGGCTCTCAGCCCCAGCATTTT
>TRBD2|TRBJ2-7|medium-sized|TRBV6-5
CASSYHGGGTPSYEQYF
TGTGCCAGCAGTTACCATGGGGGAGGGACGCCGTCCTACGAGCAGTACTTC
>NA|TRBJ2-1|medium-sized|TRBV19
CASSSLKGSYNEQFF
TGTGCCAGTTCGAGCCTAAAGGGCTCCTACAATGAGCAGTTCTTC
>NA|TRBJ2-5|NA|TRBV27
CASSFRGTVEQETQYF
TGTGCCAGCAGTTTTCGGGGGACAGTTGAGCAGGAGACCCAGTACTTC